This TCR beta chain was documented in a study of blood T cell repertoires in COVID-19 (TCRdb year 2020). At the level of the whole study: Samples covering the acute and convalescent phases of COVID-19 were provided by collaborators in the United States, Italy and Spain. The prospective study material was composed of cDNA or gDNA derived from T cells, B-cell-depleted T cells, or PBMCs. The dataset comprised deeply sampled blood TCRbeta repertoires from subjects exposed to, actively infected with, or recovered from COVID-19. The repertoires were released in a freely available public database meant as a resource for research on the immune response to SARS-CoV-2. Samples came from the ongoing ImmuneRACE study (first 160 participants) plus 1,254 subjects from 6 global collaborators. Nearly every sample came with metadata listing a de-identified subject ID, COVID-19 status, age in years and sex. Where available, HLA class I and class II types were taken from metadata supplied by the sample provider and were not determined by assay-based typing. General study outcomes and caveats: Clinical and demographic metadata were provided uncurated, with the amount varying by source and participant.

About this clone itself: It has no known antigen specificity. Base qualities are missing; no much larger clone stands one base away.

The CDR3 sequence holds 11 residues, the cysteine and phenylalanine included. Only the CDR3 part of the read is kept: 33 bases, read in frame from the first base. Reading the germline V gene (reference sequence) gives CDR1 LNHDA and CDR2 SQIVND. V is shortened by 4 bases, J by 14 bases, and the region joining them spans 12 bases. The immunoSEQ Assay, a bias-controlled multiplex PCR, was used to amplify TCRbeta CDR3 regions from genomic DNA. The paper's data handling went like this. The number of nucleated cells in each sample was estimated from the amplification of reference gene primers within the assay. Sequence reads were collapsed and filtered to measure the absolute abundance of every unique TCRbeta CDR3 rearrangement. Productive Simpson clonality was computed per sample as the square root of Simpson's diversity index over productive rearrangements. TCRdb's version of the immuneACCESS table is confined to in-frame rearrangements and falls short of the full clone set. An unresolved V gene accounts for under half of the shortfall where checked; the remainder is of unknown origin. V, J and clone size are taken as reported in that table, and D and trimming were inferred from the DNA itself. The sample contains about 200,000 clones, roughly 80% of them found a single time. The ten top clones hold under 8.5% of the sample.

Collaborating institutions collected whole blood in K2EDTA tubes following their own protocols. Collaborator samples were shipped for TCRbeta analysis as frozen whole blood, isolated PBMCs, or DNA extracted from either sample type. The sample taken for sequencing was peripheral blood. The source is an older woman with acute or convalescent COVID-19. The chain is made from TRBV19 and TRBJ2-1; the D gene remains uncertain. Here the CDR3 is given as CASSTYAEEFF. Read as DNA, the sequence is TGTGCCAGTAGTACATATGCCGAGGAGTTCTTC.